These 27 T cell receptor beta chains came from one sample sequenced in a study of blood T cell repertoires in COVID-19. Using immunoSEQ multiplex PCR, the repertoire was profiled, and TCRdb retains in-frame clones only, with some absent. The sample contains 250,000 to 300,000 clones, 89% of which appear only once. The specimen was peripheral blood. These receptors all stem from a man between 45 and 60 years old with acute or convalescent COVID-19.

The chain couples TRBV12-3 or TRBV12-4 to TRBJ1-4; D call uncertain. The V and J ends lost 3 bases and 7 bases respectively, with 6 bases between them. The CDR3 consists of 12 residues. The CDR3 region has the DNA TGTGCCAGCAGTTTTGGAGGTGAAAAACTGTTTTTT. Its protein product is CASSFGGEKLFF.

CDR3 loop: CAWSSPTGSWPTEQYF. DNA for the CDR3: TGTGCCTGGAGTTCACCAACAGGGTCCTGGCCTACGGAGCAGTACTTC. The chain joins TRBV30 to TRBJ2-7; D perhaps matches TRBD1 (6 bases). The germline gives CDR1 GTSNPN, CDR2 SVGIG (reference sequence). The V end was cut by 2 bases, the J end by 7 bases, with 24 bases between. The CDR3 length is 16 residues.

The V call is TRBV3-1 (or the pseudogene TRBV3-2), the J call TRBJ2-3; the match to TRBD2 covers 15 bases. This CDR3 comprises 17 residues. After removal of 4 bases from V and 2 bases from J, the junction contained 4 bases not matched to a gene. CDR1 is LGHDT and CDR2 is YNNKEL in the germline V gene (reference sequence). The CDR3 sequence: CASSLGLAGGTTDTQYF. In DNA, the CDR3 is TGTGCCAGCAGCCTCGGACTAGCGGGGGGGACCACAGATACGCAGTATTTT.

The CDR3 spells CASSLGSAPMNTEAFF. The CDR3 DNA reads as TGTGCCAGCAGCTTGGGGTCAGCGCCCATGAACACTGAAGCTTTCTTT. The V call is TRBV5-6, the J call TRBJ1-1, with D uncertain. Germline-derived CDR1 and CDR2 are SGHDT and YYEEEE. Trimming cost V 0 bases and J 0 bases, with 12 bases left between them. CDR3 length: 16 amino acids.

This chain joins TRBV10-3 and TRBJ2-1; TRBD2 matches 10 bases. Germline V CDR1 and CDR2: ENHRY, SYGVKD. V shed 7 bases, J shed 8 bases, and the junction held 8 bases outside the gene matches. The CDR3 has 14 residues. The CDR3 loop is CAIMPSGTSDEQFF. For the CDR3, the DNA is TGTGCCATCATGCCCTCCGGGACTAGCGATGAGCAGTTCTTC.

The CDR3 loop reads CATAGVQETQYF. As DNA, the CDR3 is TGTGCCACCGCGGGAGTCCAAGAGACCCAGTACTTC. The J gene is TRBJ2-5, the V gene TRBV10-3, with 7 bases lining up with TRBD2. The ends lost 10 bases at V and 1 base at J; junction bases unmatched: 3. The CDR3 contains 12 residues. The V gene's germline CDR1 is ENHRY and CDR2 SYGVKD.

V gene TRBV4-1 combines with J gene TRBJ2-3; D perhaps matches TRBD1 (7 bases). Looked up from germline, CDR1 is MGHRA and CDR2 is YSYEKL. Trimming shortened V by 0 bases and J by 10 bases, and 20 bases separated the two germline ends. CDR3 size: 16 residues. The CDR3 DNA is TGCGCCAGCAGCCAAGATTCGGCAGGGGGGTTAACGTCGCAGTATTTT. Residues: CASSQDSAGGLTSQYF.

The chain recombines TRBV7-2 with TRBJ2-7; perhaps TRBD1 as D (5 bases). With 5 bases removed from V and 2 bases from J, the gap between germline ends came to 10 bases. Germline V gene data show CDR1 as SGHTA and CDR2 as FQGNSA. CDR3 size: 13 residues. The CDR3 nucleotides read TGTGCCAGCAGCAATACAGGTACCTACGAGCAGTACTTC. As protein: CASSNTGTYEQYF. The full variable domain, in which reference TRBV7-2 and TRBJ2-7 provide the parts outside the CDR3, is GAGVSQSPSNKVTEKGKDVELRCDPISGHTALYWYRQSLGQGLEFLIYFQGNSAPDKSGLPSDRFSAERTGGSVSTLTIQRTQQEDSAVYLCASSNTGTYEQYFGPGTRLTVT.

This clone showed up just once. V usage is TRBV4-1 and J usage is TRBJ1-6; TRBD1 might be the D (6 bases). The length of the CDR3 is 15 residues. Germline V gene sequence: CDR1 MGHRA, CDR2 YSYEKL. V was shortened by 0 bases and J by 10 bases, with 13 bases between the two germline ends. The DNA of the CDR3 is TGCGCCAGCAGCCAAGATCAGGGGCTTTGGTCACCCCTCCACTTT. This translates into CASSQDQGLWSPLHF.

This clone was seen just once. The V gene is TRBV2, the J gene TRBJ1-5; possibly TRBD1 for D (5 bases). The CDR3 has 14 amino acids. V was shortened by 6 bases and J by 6 bases, with 15 bases between the two germline ends. The V gene's germline CDR1 is SNHLY and CDR2 FYNNEI. The CDR3 loop is CASSTGWEGQPQHF. The CDR3 DNA follows: TGTGCCAGCAGCACAGGTTGGGAGGGTCAGCCCCAGCATTTT.

The V gene is TRBV25-1, the J gene TRBJ2-1, with D perhaps TRBD2 (6 bases). Germline V gene sequence: CDR1 MGHDK, CDR2 SYGVNS. The CDR3 is 13 amino acids. The germline V and J ends were trimmed by 4 bases and 9 bases, with 13 bases remaining between them. CDR3 DNA: TGTGCCAGCAGTGGGCGGAGGCGGGGTGAGCAGTTCTTC. Its protein is CASSGRRRGEQFF.

This clone was observed once. This rearrangement joins TRBV29-1 to TRBJ1-1; D is unresolved. The germline CDR1 and CDR2 sequences are SQVTM and ANQGSEA. Trimming pared 4 bases from V and 6 bases from J, leaving 9 bases between. The CDR3 has 11 amino acids. The CDR3: CSVAPFPEAFF. CDR3 in DNA: TGCAGCGTTGCCCCCTTTCCTGAAGCTTTCTTT.

The chain carries TRBV9 and TRBJ2-3; 7 bases agree with TRBD1. Germline CDR1 is SGDLS and CDR2 is YYNGEE. This CDR3 is 14 amino acids long. The junction had 7 bases not matched to a gene; V was cut back by 4 bases and J by 5 bases. This chain's CDR3 is CASSPRTGEDTQYF. The CDR3 DNA sequence: TGTGCCAGCAGCCCCCGGACAGGAGAAGATACGCAGTATTTT.

The rearrangement joins TRBV2 to TRBJ2-1; 11 nucleotides match TRBD2. Germline CDR1 and CDR2: SNHLY and FYNNEI. Trimming took 5 bases from V and 9 from J; bases not matched to a gene: 9. The length of the CDR3 is 15 residues. The CDR3 is CASSPLAGGTSEQFF. The DNA of the CDR3 is TGTGCCAGCAGTCCCTTAGCGGGGGGGACGAGTGAGCAGTTCTTC.

Comment on this clone: Additional DNA sequences in this sample encode the identical CDR3. The chain links TRBV3-1 (or the pseudogene TRBV3-2) to TRBJ2-7, with D possibly being TRBD2 (5 bases). The CDR3 length is 11 residues. The V end was cut by 1 base, the J end by 7 bases, with 5 bases between. Germline CDR1 LGHDT, CDR2 YNNKEL (reference sequence). CDR3 in amino acids: CASSQAGEQYF. The DNA for the CDR3 is TGTGCCAGCAGCCAAGCGGGGGAGCAGTACTTC.

V usage is TRBV5-1 and J usage is TRBJ2-1; 9 bases are shared with TRBD2. V lost 5 bases to trimming and J lost 1 base; unmatched junction nucleotides: 4. This CDR3 has 15 residues. Germline lookup yields CDR1 SGHRS and CDR2 YFSETQ. DNA for the CDR3: TGCGCCAGCAGAGCTGCGGGGGGGTCCTACAATGAGCAGTTCTTC. Its translation: CASRAAGGSYNEQFF. The entire variable domain, with the rest obtained from reference TRBV5-1 and TRBJ2-1, is as follows: KAGVTQTPRYLIKTRGQQVTLSCSPISGHRSVSWYQQTPGQGLQFLFEYFSETQRNKGNFPGRFSGRQFSNSRSEMNVSTLELGDSALYLCASRAAGGSYNEQFFGPGTRLTVL.

The chain joins TRBV11-2 to TRBJ1-1; 10 positions agree with TRBD1. The CDR3 has 15 residues. V lost 0 bases, J lost 6 bases, and 4 bases stayed unmatched. Germline V gene lookup returns CDR1 SGHAT and CDR2 FQNNGV. CDR3 amino acids: CASSLETGGLAEAFF. CDR3 DNA sequence: TGTGCCAGCAGCTTAGAGACAGGGGGCCTCGCTGAAGCTTTCTTT.

Only one count was recorded for this clone. This chain links TRBV4-2 with TRBJ1-5; weak D call: TRBD1 (6 bases). V gave up 7 bases and J gave up 2 bases, with 15 bases separating them. The length of the CDR3 is 15 residues. The germline CDR1 and CDR2 sequences are LGHNA and YNFKEQ. The chain's CDR3 is CASKGGSGGNQPQHF. In nucleotides, the CDR3 is TGTGCCAGCAAAGGGGGGAGCGGGGGCAATCAGCCCCAGCATTTT.

The chain links TRBV12-3 or TRBV12-4 to TRBJ2-5, with D possibly matching TRBD1 (6 bases). This CDR3 spans 13 amino acids. Trimming removed 6 bases at V and 8 bases at J, with 16 bases between. The CDR3 DNA follows: TGTGCCAGCAGCCGACCGCCTGGGGGCACCCAGTACTTC. It specifies CASSRPPGGTQYF.

This sequence joins TRBV20-1 and TRBJ2-2, with D maybe TRBD1 (6 bases). The CDR3 has 15 amino acids. Deletions cut 3 bases from V and 2 bases from J, with 13 bases between. The germline V gene has CDR1 DFQATT and CDR2 SNEGSKA (reference sequence). CDR3 loop: CSASPQGLNTGELFF. CDR3 bases: TGCAGTGCTAGTCCCCAGGGGCTTAACACCGGGGAGCTGTTTTTT.

This clone was seen only a few times. The rearrangement uses TRBV14 and TRBJ1-1; 7 positions agree with TRBD1. V shed 7 bases, J shed 5 bases, and the junction held 4 bases outside the gene matches. The CDR3 runs to 12 residues. Germline CDR1 SGHDN, CDR2 FVKESK. CDR3: CASNGRGTEAFF. In DNA, the CDR3 is TGTGCCAGCAACGGCAGGGGGACTGAAGCTTTCTTT.

The gene calls are TRBV6-5 and TRBJ1-2; D is unresolved. The germline V gene has CDR1 MNHEY and CDR2 SVGAGI. This CDR3 region has 13 residues. With 5 bases removed from V and 6 bases from J, the gap between germline ends came to 13 bases. CDR3 nucleotides: TGTGCCAGCAGTAGCGGACGAGGTCATGGCTACACCTTC. Encoded protein: CASSSGRGHGYTF.

This clone was observed a handful of times. This chain links TRBV5-5 with TRBJ2-7; 10 positions match TRBD1. The CDR3 loop spans 14 amino acids. Germline V gene sequence: CDR1 SGHKS, CDR2 YYEKEE (reference sequence). The junction had 9 bases not matched to a gene; V was cut back by 5 bases and J by 7 bases. Written as DNA, the CDR3 is TGTGCCAGCAGGGCCCGACAGGGGGCGTGGGAGCAGTACTTC. Encoded protein: CASRARQGAWEQYF.

The chain joins TRBV4-1 to TRBJ1-6, with 8 bases matching TRBD1. CDR3 length: 15 residues. V gave up 0 bases and J gave up 5 bases; unmatched junction bases: 0. Germline values: CDR1 MGHRA, CDR2 YSYEKL. CDR3 loop: CASSQEDRDNSPLHF. Written as DNA, the CDR3 is TGCGCCAGCAGCCAAGAGGACAGGGATAATTCACCCCTCCACTTT.

The V call is TRBV3-1 (or the pseudogene TRBV3-2), the J call TRBJ2-2; 13 bases line up with TRBD2. CDR1 and CDR2 (germline): LGHDT, YNNKEL (reference sequence). J lost 0 bases, V lost 8 bases, and 6 bases had no gene match. The CDR3 contains 17 residues. CDR3 sequence: CASGGLAGVTNTGELFF. The CDR3 DNA reads as TGTGCCAGCGGTGGACTAGCGGGGGTCACGAACACCGGGGAGCTGTTTTTT.

The chain carries TRBV12-3 or TRBV12-4 and TRBJ1-6; possible D gene TRBD1, 5 bases. Trimming took 5 bases from V and 14 from J, leaving 10 bases between them. The CDR3 is made up of 11 amino acids. The CDR3, as DNA: TGTGCCAGCAGTCGCCGGGGGACCCTCCACTTT. This codes for CASSRRGTLHF.

The CDR3 spells CASSYSTRTNEKLFF. The CDR3 coding sequence is TGTGCCAGCAGTTACTCGACGAGGACTAATGAAAAACTGTTTTTT. The V call is TRBV6-6, the J call TRBJ1-4; D ambiguous. The length of the CDR3 is 15 residues. Germline CDR1 and CDR2: MNHNY and SVGAGI (reference sequence). V was shortened by 0 bases and J by 2 bases, with 7 bases between the two germline ends.